This T cell receptor (beta chain) was sequenced during a study of blood T cell repertoires in COVID-19. Study at large: Samples of COVID-19 (acute and convalescent) were obtained from the United States, Italy and Spain. PBMCs, B-cell-depleted T cells, or T cells were the source of the cDNA or gDNA that made up the material.

Original methodology: Estimates of nucleated cell counts were drawn from the amplification of reference gene primers. Assay used: immunoSEQ multiplex PCR; TCRdb lists only in-frame clones, some missing. V and J calls plus clone size are reproduced from that table; the DNA served to infer D and trimming. The sample holds approximately 150,000 clones, 70% to 90% seen once. V was trimmed by 4 bases and J by 7 bases, leaving 11 bases between them. The germline CDR1 and CDR2 sequences are SGHVS and FQNEAQ. The CDR3 has 13 residues. The rearrangement links TRBV7-8 to TRBJ1-5; no reliable D call. The sequence came from a human donor in a cohort sampled during active COVID-19. Source material: peripheral blood. CDR3 nucleotide sequence: TGTGCCAGCAGCTCCACCCACGGGCAGCCCCAGCATTTT. It is translated as CASSSTHGQPQHF.